These T cell receptor beta chains were read from a single sample in a study of CD8 T cells in ankylosing spondylitis. TCRdb used MiXCR to reprocess the 5' RACE reads, holding one entry per CDR3 protein. The repertoire holds just under 350,000 distinct CDR3 sequences, with about 15% as singletons. The specimen sequenced was blood, either unsorted or a sorted T cell fraction (not recorded which). All receptors derive from a male donor with ankylosing spondylitis or in good health (not recorded which). Each CDR3 is given without its conserved first and last residue. Each record gives: V gene, clone size, J gene, CDR3 protein. Clone size is not always given. Where it is, it says once, few, many or a class for expanded clones.

V gene: TRBV18; clone size: -; J gene: TRBJ2-1; CDR3 protein: ASSPFTDNEQF
V gene: TRBV6-4; clone size: -; J gene: TRBJ2-1; CDR3 protein: ASSTSGSYNEQF
V gene: TRBV29-1; clone size: many; J gene: TRBJ2-7; CDR3 protein: SVIGGDPPVEQY
V gene: TRBV12-3/TRBV12-4; clone size: many; J gene: TRBJ1-4; CDR3 protein: ASSLEGLNEKLF
V gene: TRBV9; clone size: -; J gene: TRBJ2-3; CDR3 protein: ASSTRTSGGLFTDTQY
V gene: TRBV10-3; clone size: few; J gene: TRBJ2-7; CDR3 protein: AISGGGSSYEQY
V gene: TRBV11-3; clone size: many; J gene: TRBJ2-3; CDR3 protein: ASSPNIAGGITDTQY
V gene: TRBV28; clone size: few; J gene: TRBJ2-3; CDR3 protein: ASRMRGPRTDTQY
V gene: TRBV12-3/TRBV12-4; clone size: few; J gene: TRBJ1-5; CDR3 protein: ASSFKSNQPQH
V gene: TRBV6-2/TRBV6-3; clone size: few; J gene: TRBJ2-1; CDR3 protein: ASSYESYQAPNEQF
V gene: TRBV7-8; clone size: few; J gene: TRBJ1-5; CDR3 protein: ASRGQGVDQPQH
V gene: TRBV29-1; clone size: many; J gene: TRBJ2-7; CDR3 protein: SAQGNSYEQY
V gene: TRBV7-9; clone size: -; J gene: TRBJ2-1; CDR3 protein: ASSLSGLTYNEQF
V gene: TRBV29-1; clone size: few; J gene: TRBJ2-1; CDR3 protein: SVRGGSSGSNEQF
V gene: TRBV5-1; clone size: few; J gene: TRBJ1-5; CDR3 protein: ASSLGSPGQPQH
V gene: TRBV5-6; clone size: few; J gene: TRBJ2-1; CDR3 protein: ASTVARLNEQF
V gene: TRBV15; clone size: few; J gene: TRBJ1-1; CDR3 protein: ATSQTRNTEAF
V gene: TRBV20-1; clone size: -; J gene: TRBJ2-2; CDR3 protein: SARDVASGAYTGELF
V gene: TRBV24-1; clone size: -; J gene: TRBJ2-3; CDR3 protein: ATSDRTATDTQY
V gene: TRBV12-3/TRBV12-4; clone size: -; J gene: TRBJ2-2; CDR3 protein: ASSSGVGTGELF
V gene: TRBV12-3/TRBV12-4; clone size: -; J gene: TRBJ1-2; CDR3 protein: ASRGSDYGYT
V gene: TRBV5-1; clone size: -; J gene: TRBJ2-2; CDR3 protein: ASSFGTGANTGELF
V gene: TRBV10-3; clone size: -; J gene: TRBJ2-3; CDR3 protein: AIGARQGPTDTQY
V gene: TRBV11-1; clone size: few; J gene: TRBJ2-3; CDR3 protein: ASSFKGRGGAVTDTQY
V gene: TRBV5-1; clone size: -; J gene: TRBJ1-2; CDR3 protein: ASSRGDQGYT
V gene: TRBV12-3/TRBV12-4; clone size: few; J gene: TRBJ2-1; CDR3 protein: ASSLGGLPYNEQF
V gene: TRBV11-2; clone size: few; J gene: TRBJ2-2; CDR3 protein: ASSLILGRGSGELF
V gene: TRBV29-1; clone size: -; J gene: TRBJ1-1; CDR3 protein: SVEAGQGGTEAF